This T cell receptor beta chain was recovered during a study of blood T cell repertoires in COVID-19. Study background: Whether acute or convalescent, the COVID-19 samples came from the United States, Italy and Spain. PBMCs, B-cell-depleted T cells, or T cells were the source of the cDNA or gDNA that made up the material.

The CDR3 spans 16 residues. Germline V lookup: CDR1 KGHSH, CDR2 LQKENI. Trimming removed 3 bases from V and 3 bases from J, with 14 bases in between. Per the study methods: How many nucleated cells were present was estimated from reference gene primer amplification. Measured with immunoSEQ multiplex PCR; TCRdb has only the in-frame clones, and not every one. V, J and clone size are taken as reported in that table, and D and trimming were inferred from the DNA itself. The sample includes roughly 180,000 clones, roughly nine tenths of them seen just once. J is TRBJ2-2 and V is TRBV18, with D perhaps matching TRBD1 (6 bases). Material for sequencing was peripheral blood. This sequence originates from a man in his sixties or seventies with active or convalescent COVID-19. In nucleotides, the CDR3 is TGTGCCAGCTCACCCCAACAGGGACGGGACACCGGGGAGCTGTTTTTT. Amino acids: CASSPQQGRDTGELFF.